This is a list of T cell receptor beta chains from one sample in a study of blood T cell repertoires in COVID-19. Generated by immunoSEQ multiplex PCR, the TCRdb table keeps only in-frame clones and is missing some. The repertoire holds roughly 67,000 clones, approximately 90% seen once, with around 1.2% in the top ten. The specimen sequenced was peripheral blood. The receptors come from a woman aged 60-75 years with acute or convalescent COVID-19. Both conserved end residues are part of each CDR3. The order of the fields is J gene, D gene, CDR3 length, V gene, clone size, CDR3 protein, CDR3 DNA. D genes are given only for firm matches. Only part of the rows carry a size: once, few, many, or a class if the clone is expanded.

>TRBJ2-3|-|16|TRBV9|-
CASSVGPLDFTDTQYF
TGTGCCAGCAGCGTAGGACCGTTGGACTTTACAGATACGCAGTATTTT
>TRBJ1-2|-|16|TRBV28|-
CASTPPGEGGWYGYTF
TGTGCCAGCACCCCCCCCGGGGAGGGAGGGTGGTATGGCTACACCTTC
>TRBJ2-3|TRBD2|14|TRBV4-1|-
CASNWRGGIDTQYF
TGCGCCAGCAATTGGCGGGGGGGCATAGATACGCAGTATTTT
>TRBJ2-5|-|13|TRBV12-3/TRBV12-4|-
CASSYSRKETQYF
TGTGCCAGCAGTTATTCGCGGAAAGAGACCCAGTACTTC
>TRBJ1-2|TRBD1|14|TRBV7-9|-
CASSPGTAGYGYTF
TGTGCCAGCAGCCCTGGGACAGCCGGCTATGGCTACACCTTC
>TRBJ2-1|TRBD2|13|TRBV2|-
CASSGVSGREQFF
TGTGCCAGCAGTGGAGTTAGCGGGAGGGAGCAGTTCTTC
>TRBJ1-2|-|15|TRBV3-1/TRBV3-2|-
CASSQAAGTNYGYTF
TGTGCCAGCAGCCAAGCGGCGGGAACGAACTATGGCTACACCTTC
>TRBJ1-2|TRBD1|16|TRBV4-1|-
CASSQVDEGARYGYTF
TGCGCCAGCAGCCAAGTGGACGAGGGGGCAAGGTATGGCTACACCTTC
>TRBJ1-2|TRBD1|15|TRBV2|-
CASSPGQGAFHGYTF
TGTGCCAGCAGTCCAGGACAGGGGGCGTTTCATGGCTACACCTTC
>TRBJ2-1|TRBD1|14|TRBV7-9|-
CASSSSLGGGEQFF
TGTGCCAGCAGCTCATCTCTAGGGGGCGGTGAGCAGTTCTTC
>TRBJ2-1|-|17|TRBV4-2|-
CASSQDAQRGGISEQFF
TGTGCCAGCAGCCAAGATGCCCAAAGGGGAGGAATCTCTGAGCAGTTCTTC
>TRBJ1-1|TRBD1|15|TRBV20-1|-
CSASRQGARGTEAFF
TGCAGTGCTAGTCGCCAGGGGGCGCGCGGCACTGAAGCTTTCTTT
>TRBJ2-5|-|13|TRBV7-2|-
CASSPWTEETQYF
TGTGCCAGCAGCCCCTGGACAGAAGAGACCCAGTACTTC
>TRBJ1-2|-|15|TRBV6-5|-
CASSYSKQGDYGYTF
TGTGCCAGCAGTTACTCGAAACAAGGGGACTATGGCTACACCTTC
>TRBJ2-5|-|14|TRBV5-4|-
CASSLVGGKETQYF
TGTGCCAGCAGCTTGGTTGGGGGGAAAGAGACCCAGTACTTC
>TRBJ1-2|-|14|TRBV3-1/TRBV3-2|-
CASTRTGTIGGYTF
TGTGCCAGCACCAGAACAGGTACGATAGGAGGCTACACCTTC
>TRBJ1-1|-|14|TRBV5-4|-
CASSLAQGRAEAFF
TGTGCCAGCAGCTTGGCCCAGGGGAGGGCTGAAGCTTTCTTT
>TRBJ2-3|TRBD2|15|TRBV19|-
CASRPTSGLRDTQYF
TGTGCCAGTAGGCCAACTAGCGGGCTTAGGGATACGCAGTATTTT
>TRBJ2-2|TRBD1|15|TRBV5-1|-
CASSPTGANTGELFF
TGCGCCAGCAGCCCGACAGGGGCCAACACCGGGGAGCTGTTTTTT
>TRBJ2-2|-|14|TRBV9|once
CASSVTRDTGELFF
TGTGCCAGCAGCGTGACTAGGGACACCGGGGAGCTGTTTTTT